Below are 10 T cell receptor beta chains sequenced from a single sample in a study of graft-versus-host responses after intestinal transplantation. These receptors' antigens are unknown. The table came from immunoSEQ multiplex PCR; TCRdb's copy has only in-frame clones and leaves some out. The table lists some 39,000 clones, more than 90% of them singletons. The specimen was unstimulated CD8+ T cells sorted from spleen or lymph node cells, collected before transplant. These receptors came from a human donor who was the organ donor for an intestinal transplant.

This clone was found a few times. The junction and the germline gene differ at one end; a read error may be behind it. This chain links TRBV2 with TRBJ1-3, with D perhaps TRBD1 (5 bases). The CDR3 covers 11 residues. In germline, CDR1 is SNHLY, CDR2 FYNNEI. The CDR3 DNA follows: TGTGCCAGCAGTGATCTGGGGGAAGTACATTTT. This codes for CASSDLGEVHF.

The rearrangement joins TRBV29-1 to TRBJ1-1; 9 bases align to TRBD1. Per germline, CDR1 SQVTM and CDR2 ANQGSEA. This CDR3 region has 13 residues. Trimming cost V 5 bases and J 1 base; bases outside gene matches: 2. The CDR3 protein is CSVTGGRNTEAFF. DNA of the CDR3: TGCAGCGTTACAGGGGGCAGGAACACTGAAGCTTTCTTT.

The chain recombines TRBV20-1 with TRBJ2-7; D is ambiguous. Germline loops: CDR1 DFQATT, CDR2 SNEGSKA (reference sequence). V was cut by 1 base and J by 7 bases, with 8 bases left in between. The CDR3 loop spans 11 amino acids. The CDR3 is CSARVAGEQYF. CDR3 DNA: TGCAGTGCTAGAGTGGCCGGAGAGCAGTACTTC.

V gene TRBV28 combines with J gene TRBJ1-5; D ambiguous. Deletions cut 3 bases from V and 5 bases from J, with 8 bases between. Germline V lookup: CDR1 MDHEN, CDR2 SYDVKM. The CDR3 extends over 13 amino acids. The CDR3 bases are TGTGCCAGCAGTTTGTCCGGGGATCAGCCCCAGCATTTT. Encoded protein: CASSLSGDQPQHF.

The chain is built from TRBV5-5 and TRBJ1-2; tentative D call: TRBD1 (6 bases). The CDR3 is 12 residues long. V lost 2 bases and J lost 6, with 8 bases in between. Germline assignment: CDR1 SGHKS and CDR2 YYEKEE (reference sequence). CDR3 region: CASSLSGDGYTF. The DNA of the CDR3 is TGTGCCAGCAGCTTATCAGGGGATGGCTACACCTTC.

This chain joins TRBV4-1 and TRBJ2-1; the D gene is possibly TRBD2 (6 bases). This CDR3 contains 16 residues. Deletions cut 0 bases from V and 7 bases from J, with 16 bases between. Per germline, CDR1 MGHRA and CDR2 YSYEKL. The CDR3 DNA follows: TGCGCCAGCAGCCAAGAACCACCCCCCGGGGGAAATGAGCAGTTCTTC. It specifies CASSQEPPPGGNEQFF.

The CDR3 is CASSLRGDTGELFF. CDR3 in DNA: TGTGCCAGCAGCCTACGAGGGGACACCGGGGAGCTGTTTTTT. V and J are TRBV21-1 and TRBJ2-2. TRBV21-1 is a pseudogene. CDR3 length: 14 residues.

The chain uses TRBV2 and TRBJ2-7; no clear D. Trimming stripped 0 bases from V and 2 bases from J, with 5 bases between. CDR3 size: 13 residues. Looked up from germline, CDR1 is SNHLY and CDR2 is FYNNEI. CDR3 region: CASSEAPAYEQYF. CDR3 bases: TGTGCCAGCAGTGAAGCGCCGGCCTACGAGCAGTACTTC.

The V gene is TRBV7-2, the J gene TRBJ2-2; 7 bases line up with TRBD1. The CDR3 contains 17 residues. The germline CDR1 and CDR2 sequences are SGHTA and FQGNSA. V dropped 8 bases and J dropped 2; count of bases not matched to a gene: 14. The CDR3 loop is CASHALLTGPNTGELFF. For the CDR3, the DNA is TGTGCCAGCCACGCCCTACTGACAGGGCCTAACACCGGGGAGCTGTTTTTT.

This chain links TRBV4-3 with TRBJ1-3, with D possibly being TRBD1 (6 bases). CDR3 length: 16 residues. Germline CDR1 reads LGHNA; CDR2 reads YSLEER. V was pared by 0 bases and J by 3 bases, with 12 bases between. The CDR3 is CASSQDLGQYGNTIYF. CDR3 DNA sequence: TGCGCCAGCAGCCAAGATCTCGGACAGTATGGAAACACCATATATTTT.